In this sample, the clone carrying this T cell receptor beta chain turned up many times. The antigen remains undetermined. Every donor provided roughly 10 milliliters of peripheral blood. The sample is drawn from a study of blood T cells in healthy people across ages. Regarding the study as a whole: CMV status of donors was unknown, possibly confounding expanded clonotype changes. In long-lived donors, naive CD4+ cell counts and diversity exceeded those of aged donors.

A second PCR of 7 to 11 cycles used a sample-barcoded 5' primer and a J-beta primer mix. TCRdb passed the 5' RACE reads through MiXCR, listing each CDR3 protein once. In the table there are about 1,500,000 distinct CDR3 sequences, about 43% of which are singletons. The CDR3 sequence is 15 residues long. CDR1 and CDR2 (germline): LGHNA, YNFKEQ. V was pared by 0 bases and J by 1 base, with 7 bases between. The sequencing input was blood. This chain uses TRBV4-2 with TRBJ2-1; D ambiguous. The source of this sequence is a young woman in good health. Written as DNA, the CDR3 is TGTGCCAGCAGCCAAGATCCCGGGTCCTACAATGAGCAGTTCTTC. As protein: CASSQDPGSYNEQFF.